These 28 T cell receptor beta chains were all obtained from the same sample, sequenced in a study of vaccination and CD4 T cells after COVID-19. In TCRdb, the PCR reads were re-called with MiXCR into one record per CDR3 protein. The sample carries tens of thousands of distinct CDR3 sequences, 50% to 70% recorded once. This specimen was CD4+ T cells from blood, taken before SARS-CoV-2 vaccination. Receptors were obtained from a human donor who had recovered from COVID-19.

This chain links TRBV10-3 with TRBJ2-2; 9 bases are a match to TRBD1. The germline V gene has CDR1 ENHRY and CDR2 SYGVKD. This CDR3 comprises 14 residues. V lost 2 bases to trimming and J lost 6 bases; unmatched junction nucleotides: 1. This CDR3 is CAISETGGAGELFF. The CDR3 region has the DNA TGTGCCATCAGTGAGACAGGGGGCGCCGGGGAGCTGTTTTTT.

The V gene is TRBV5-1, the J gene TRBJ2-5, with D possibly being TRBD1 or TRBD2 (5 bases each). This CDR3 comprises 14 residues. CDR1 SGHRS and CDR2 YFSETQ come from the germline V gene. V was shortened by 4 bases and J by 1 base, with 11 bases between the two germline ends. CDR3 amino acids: CASSPGRLQETQYF. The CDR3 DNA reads TGCGCCAGCAGCCCGGGACGGCTCCAAGAGACCCAGTACTTC.

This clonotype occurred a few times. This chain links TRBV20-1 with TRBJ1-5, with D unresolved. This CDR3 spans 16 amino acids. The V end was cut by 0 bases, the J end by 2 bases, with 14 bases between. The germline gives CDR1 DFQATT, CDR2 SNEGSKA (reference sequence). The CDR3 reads CSARDGSGQGNQPQHF. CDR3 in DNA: TGCAGTGCTAGAGATGGTTCAGGCCAGGGCAATCAGCCCCAGCATTTT.

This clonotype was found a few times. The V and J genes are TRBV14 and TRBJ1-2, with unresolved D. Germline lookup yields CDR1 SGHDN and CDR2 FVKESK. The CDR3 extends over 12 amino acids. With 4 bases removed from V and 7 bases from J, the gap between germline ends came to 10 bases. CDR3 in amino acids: CASSPPHSGYTF. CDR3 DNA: TGTGCCAGCAGCCCCCCTCACTCTGGCTACACCTTC.

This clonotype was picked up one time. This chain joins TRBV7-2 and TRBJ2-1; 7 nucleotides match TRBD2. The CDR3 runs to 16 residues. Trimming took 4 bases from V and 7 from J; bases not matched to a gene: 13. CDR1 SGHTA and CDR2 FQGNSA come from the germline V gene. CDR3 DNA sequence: TGTGCCAGCAGCTCCTTGGGCCGCGGGAGTTTGAATGAGCAGTTCTTC. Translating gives CASSSLGRGSLNEQFF.

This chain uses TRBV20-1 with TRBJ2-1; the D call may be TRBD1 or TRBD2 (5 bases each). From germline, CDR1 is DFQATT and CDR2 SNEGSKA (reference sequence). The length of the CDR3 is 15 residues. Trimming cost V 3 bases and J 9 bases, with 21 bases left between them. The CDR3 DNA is TGCAGTGCTAGGTGGGGCAGCTCGTTGGGGAGTGAGCAGTTCTTC. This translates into CSARWGSSLGSEQFF.

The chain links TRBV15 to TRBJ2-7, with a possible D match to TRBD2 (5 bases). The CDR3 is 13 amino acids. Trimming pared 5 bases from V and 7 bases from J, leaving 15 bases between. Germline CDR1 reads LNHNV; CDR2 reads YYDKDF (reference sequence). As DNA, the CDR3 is TGTGCCACCAGCCTGGGAGTTGGTGGGGAGCAGTACTTC. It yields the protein CATSLGVGGEQYF.

Written as DNA, the CDR3 is TGCAGTGCTAGAGCAGCCCGACAGGATTCTATCTATGGCTACACCTTC. This encodes CSARAARQDSIYGYTF. V is TRBV20-1 and J is TRBJ1-2, with a tentative D call TRBD1 (6 bases). The germline CDR1 and CDR2 sequences are DFQATT and SNEGSKA (reference sequence). The CDR3 totals 16 residues. The germline V and J ends were trimmed by 1 base and 4 bases, with 19 bases remaining between them.

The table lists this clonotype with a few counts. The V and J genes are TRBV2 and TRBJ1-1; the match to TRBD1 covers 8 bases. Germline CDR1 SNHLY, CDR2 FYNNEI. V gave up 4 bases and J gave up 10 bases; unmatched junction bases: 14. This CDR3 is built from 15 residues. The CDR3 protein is CASSGRSTGEVVAFF. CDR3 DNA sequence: TGTGCCAGCAGTGGGAGATCGACAGGGGAGGTGGTAGCTTTCTTT.

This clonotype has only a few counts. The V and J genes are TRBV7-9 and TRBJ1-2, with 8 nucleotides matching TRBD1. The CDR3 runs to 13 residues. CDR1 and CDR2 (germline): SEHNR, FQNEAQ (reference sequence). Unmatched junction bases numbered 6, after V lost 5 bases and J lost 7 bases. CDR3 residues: CASSQPGGSGYTF. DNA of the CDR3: TGTGCCAGCAGCCAACCAGGGGGCTCTGGCTACACCTTC.

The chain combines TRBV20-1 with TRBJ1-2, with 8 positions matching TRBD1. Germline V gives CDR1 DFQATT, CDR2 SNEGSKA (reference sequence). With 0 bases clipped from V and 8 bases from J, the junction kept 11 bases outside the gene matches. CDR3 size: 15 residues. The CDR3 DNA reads TGCAGTGCTAGAGAAACCCAACAGGGGGTGGGGGGCTACACCTTC. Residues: CSARETQQGVGGYTF.

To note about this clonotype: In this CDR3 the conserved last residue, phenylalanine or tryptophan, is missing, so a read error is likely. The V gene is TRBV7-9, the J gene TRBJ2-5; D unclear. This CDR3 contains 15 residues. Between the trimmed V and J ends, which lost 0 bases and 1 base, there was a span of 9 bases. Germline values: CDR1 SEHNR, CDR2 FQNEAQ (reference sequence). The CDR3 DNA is TGTGCCAGCAGCTTAGCGCAAGGTGCCCAAGAGACCCAGTACTTA. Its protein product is CASSLAQGAQETQYL.

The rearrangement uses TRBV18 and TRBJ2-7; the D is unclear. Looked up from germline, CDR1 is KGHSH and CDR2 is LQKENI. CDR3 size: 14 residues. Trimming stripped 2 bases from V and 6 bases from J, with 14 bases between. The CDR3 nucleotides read TGTGCCAGCTCACCATTCAGTTCGCCTTCCGAGCAGTACTTC. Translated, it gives CASSPFSSPSEQYF.

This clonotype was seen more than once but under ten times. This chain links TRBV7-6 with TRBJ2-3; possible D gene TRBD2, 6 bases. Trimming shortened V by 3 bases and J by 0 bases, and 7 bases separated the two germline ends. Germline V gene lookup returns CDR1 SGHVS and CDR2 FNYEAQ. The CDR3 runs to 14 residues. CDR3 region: CASSFTSSTDTQYF. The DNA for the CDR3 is TGTGCCAGCAGCTTTACTAGCAGCACAGATACGCAGTATTTT.

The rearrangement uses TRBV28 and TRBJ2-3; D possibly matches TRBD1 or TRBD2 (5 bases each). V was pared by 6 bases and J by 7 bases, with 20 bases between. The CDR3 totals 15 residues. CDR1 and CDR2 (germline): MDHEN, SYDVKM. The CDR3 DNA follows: TGTGCCAGCAGCCCCATCCCGGGACGGATCAATACGCAGTATTTT. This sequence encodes CASSPIPGRINTQYF.

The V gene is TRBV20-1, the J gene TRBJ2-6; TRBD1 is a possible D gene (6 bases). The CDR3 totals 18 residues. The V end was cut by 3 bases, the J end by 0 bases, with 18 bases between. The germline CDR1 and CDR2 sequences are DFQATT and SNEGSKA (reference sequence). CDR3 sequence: CSASRPGQTSSGANVLTF. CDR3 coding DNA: TGCAGTGCTAGTCGACCGGGACAAACGAGCTCTGGGGCCAACGTCCTGACTTTC.

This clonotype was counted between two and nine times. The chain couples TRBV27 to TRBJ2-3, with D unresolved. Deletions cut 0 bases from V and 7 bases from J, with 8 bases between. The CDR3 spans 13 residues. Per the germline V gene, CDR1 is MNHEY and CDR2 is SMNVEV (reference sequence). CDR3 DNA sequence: TGTGCCAGCAGTTTATCAGACTCCTATACGCAGTATTTT. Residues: CASSLSDSYTQYF.

CDR3 loop: CASRMTGEYGYTF. In nucleotides, the CDR3 is TGTGCCAGCAGGATGACAGGGGAATATGGCTACACCTTC. This chain connects TRBV6-2 or TRBV6-3 to TRBJ1-2, with 8 bases lining up with TRBD1. The CDR3 spans 13 residues. Germline CDR1 and CDR2: MNHEY and SVGEGT. Trimming cost V 6 bases and J 5 bases; bases outside gene matches: 5.

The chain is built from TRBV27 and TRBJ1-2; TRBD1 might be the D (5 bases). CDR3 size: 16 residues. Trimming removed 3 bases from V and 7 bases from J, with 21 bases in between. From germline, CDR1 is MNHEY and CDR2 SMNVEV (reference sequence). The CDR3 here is CASSFLTRVLDGGYTF. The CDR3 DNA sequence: TGTGCCAGCAGTTTTCTAACCAGGGTACTCGACGGTGGCTACACCTTC.

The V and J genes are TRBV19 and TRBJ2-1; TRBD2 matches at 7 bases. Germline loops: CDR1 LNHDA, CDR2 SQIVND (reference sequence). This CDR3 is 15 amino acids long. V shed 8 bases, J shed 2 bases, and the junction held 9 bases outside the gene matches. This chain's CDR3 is CASSRMAGAYNEQFF. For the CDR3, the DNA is TGTGCCAGTTCCAGGATGGCGGGGGCCTACAATGAGCAGTTCTTC.

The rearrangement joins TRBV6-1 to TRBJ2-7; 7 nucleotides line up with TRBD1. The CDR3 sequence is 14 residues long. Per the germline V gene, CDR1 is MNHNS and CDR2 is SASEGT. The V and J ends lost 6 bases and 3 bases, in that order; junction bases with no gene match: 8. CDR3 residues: CASRQRDSLYEQYF. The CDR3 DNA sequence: TGTGCCAGCAGGCAAAGGGACAGCCTCTACGAGCAGTACTTC.

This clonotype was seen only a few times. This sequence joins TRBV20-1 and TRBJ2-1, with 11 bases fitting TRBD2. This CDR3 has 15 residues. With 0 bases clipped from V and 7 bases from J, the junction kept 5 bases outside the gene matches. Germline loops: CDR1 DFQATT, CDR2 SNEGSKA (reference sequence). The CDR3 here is CSARDRSSGRNEQFF. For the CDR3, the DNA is TGCAGTGCTAGAGATCGGTCTAGCGGGAGGAATGAGCAGTTCTTC.

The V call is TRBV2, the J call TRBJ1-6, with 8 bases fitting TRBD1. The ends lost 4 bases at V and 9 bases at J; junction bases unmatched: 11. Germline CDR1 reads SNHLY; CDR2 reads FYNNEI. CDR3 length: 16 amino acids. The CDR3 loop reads CASSAYSAGGGSPLHF. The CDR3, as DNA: TGTGCCAGCAGTGCATACTCCGCAGGGGGCGGTTCACCCCTCCACTTT.

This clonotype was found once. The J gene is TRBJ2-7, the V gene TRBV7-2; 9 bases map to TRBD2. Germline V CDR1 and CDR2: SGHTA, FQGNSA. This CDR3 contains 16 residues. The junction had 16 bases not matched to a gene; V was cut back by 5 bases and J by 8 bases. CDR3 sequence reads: CASSVALGTSIGKQYF. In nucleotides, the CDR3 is TGTGCCAGCAGCGTCGCTCTGGGGACTAGCATTGGGAAGCAGTACTTC.

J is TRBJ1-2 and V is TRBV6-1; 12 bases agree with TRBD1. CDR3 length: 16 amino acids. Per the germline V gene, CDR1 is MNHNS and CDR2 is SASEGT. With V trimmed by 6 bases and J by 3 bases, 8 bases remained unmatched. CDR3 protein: CASRPGGTGGHYGYTF. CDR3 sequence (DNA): TGTGCCAGCAGACCTGGGGGGACAGGGGGCCACTATGGCTACACCTTC.

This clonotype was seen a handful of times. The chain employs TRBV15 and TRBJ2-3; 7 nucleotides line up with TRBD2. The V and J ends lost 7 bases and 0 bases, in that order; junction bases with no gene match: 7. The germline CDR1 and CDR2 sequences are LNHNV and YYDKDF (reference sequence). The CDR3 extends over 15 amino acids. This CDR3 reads CATTPSGTSTDTQYF. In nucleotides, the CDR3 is TGTGCCACCACTCCTAGCGGTACTAGCACAGATACGCAGTATTTT.

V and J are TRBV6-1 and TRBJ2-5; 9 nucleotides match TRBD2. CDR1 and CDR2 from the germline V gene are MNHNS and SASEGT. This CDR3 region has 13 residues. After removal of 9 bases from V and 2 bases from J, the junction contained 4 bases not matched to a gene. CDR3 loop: CASKTSGQETQYF. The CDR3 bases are TGTGCCAGTAAAACTAGCGGGCAAGAGACCCAGTACTTC.

Here the CDR3 DNA reads TGTGCCACCAGCGTCAATAGCAATCAGCCCCAGCATTTT. Encoded protein: CATSVNSNQPQHF. The V call is TRBV15, the J call TRBJ1-5; unclear D gene. Germline values: CDR1 LNHNV, CDR2 YYDKDF (reference sequence). The CDR3 extends over 13 amino acids. Between the trimmed V and J ends, which lost 5 bases and 0 bases, there was a span of 5 bases.